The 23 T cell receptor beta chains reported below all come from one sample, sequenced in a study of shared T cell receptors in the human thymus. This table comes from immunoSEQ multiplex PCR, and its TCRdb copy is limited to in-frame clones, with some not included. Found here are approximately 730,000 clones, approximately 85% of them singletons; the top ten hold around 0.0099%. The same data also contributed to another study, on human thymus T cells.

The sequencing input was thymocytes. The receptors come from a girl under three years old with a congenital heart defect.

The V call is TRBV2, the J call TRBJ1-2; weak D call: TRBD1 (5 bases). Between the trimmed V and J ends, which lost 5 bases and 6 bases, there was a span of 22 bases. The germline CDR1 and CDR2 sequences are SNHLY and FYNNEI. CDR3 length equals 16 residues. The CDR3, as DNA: TGTGCCAGCAGTCACAACGCCAGGGTAGGGCAGAATGGCTACACCTTC. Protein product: CASSHNARVGQNGYTF.

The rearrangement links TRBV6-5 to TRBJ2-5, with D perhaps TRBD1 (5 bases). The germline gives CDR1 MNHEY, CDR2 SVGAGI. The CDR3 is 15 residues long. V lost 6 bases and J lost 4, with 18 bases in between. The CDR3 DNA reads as TGTGCCAGCAGGGGGCCCTCCGGACGGCGAGAGACCCAGTACTTC. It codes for CASRGPSGRRETQYF.

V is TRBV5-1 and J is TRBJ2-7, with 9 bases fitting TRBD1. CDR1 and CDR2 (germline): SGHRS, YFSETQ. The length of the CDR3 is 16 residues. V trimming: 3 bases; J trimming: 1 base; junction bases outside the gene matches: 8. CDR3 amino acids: CASSSGQGKQSYEQYF. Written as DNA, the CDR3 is TGCGCCAGCAGCTCGGGACAGGGTAAGCAATCCTACGAGCAGTACTTC.

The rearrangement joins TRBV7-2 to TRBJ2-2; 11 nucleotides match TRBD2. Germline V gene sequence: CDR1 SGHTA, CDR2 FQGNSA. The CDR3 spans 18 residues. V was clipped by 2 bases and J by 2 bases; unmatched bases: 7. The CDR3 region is CASSLPHSGGANTGELFF. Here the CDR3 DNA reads TGTGCCAGCAGCTTACCTCATAGCGGGGGGGCCAACACCGGGGAGCTGTTTTTT.

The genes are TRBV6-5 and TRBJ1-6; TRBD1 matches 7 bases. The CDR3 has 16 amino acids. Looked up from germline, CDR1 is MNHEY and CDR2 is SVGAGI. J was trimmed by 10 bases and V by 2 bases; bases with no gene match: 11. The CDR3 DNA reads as TGTGCCAGCAGTTACACCGGACCGGGACAGAACTCACCCCTCCACTTT. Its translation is CASSYTGPGQNSPLHF.

The CDR3 DNA sequence: TGTGCCAGCAGTTTATACCCCGGACAGGGGGTGACCTACGAGCAGTACTTC. This sequence encodes CASSLYPGQGVTYEQYF. This chain uses TRBV27 with TRBJ2-7; 10 bases line up with TRBD1. The V gene's germline CDR1 is MNHEY and CDR2 SMNVEV (reference sequence). CDR3 length: 17 amino acids. The V and J ends lost 1 base and 2 bases, in that order; junction bases with no gene match: 8.

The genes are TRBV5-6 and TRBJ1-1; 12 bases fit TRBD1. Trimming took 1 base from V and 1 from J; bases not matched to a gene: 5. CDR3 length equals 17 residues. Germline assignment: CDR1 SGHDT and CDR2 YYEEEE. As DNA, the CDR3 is TGTGCCAGCAGCTTGTGCGGGACAGGGGGCTGGAACACTGAAGCTTTCTTT. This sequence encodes CASSLCGTGGWNTEAFF.

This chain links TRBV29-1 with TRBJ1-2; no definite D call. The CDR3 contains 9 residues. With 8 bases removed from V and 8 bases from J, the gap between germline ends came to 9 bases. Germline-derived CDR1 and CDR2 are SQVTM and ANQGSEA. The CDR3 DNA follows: TGCAGCCCAATCAGGGGCTACACCTTC. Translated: CSPIRGYTF.

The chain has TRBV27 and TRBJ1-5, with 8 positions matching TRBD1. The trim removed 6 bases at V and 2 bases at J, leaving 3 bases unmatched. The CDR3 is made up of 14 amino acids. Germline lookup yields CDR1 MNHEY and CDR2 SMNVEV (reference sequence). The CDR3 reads CASRMTGGNQPQHF. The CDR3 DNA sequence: TGTGCCAGCAGGATGACAGGGGGCAATCAGCCCCAGCATTTT.

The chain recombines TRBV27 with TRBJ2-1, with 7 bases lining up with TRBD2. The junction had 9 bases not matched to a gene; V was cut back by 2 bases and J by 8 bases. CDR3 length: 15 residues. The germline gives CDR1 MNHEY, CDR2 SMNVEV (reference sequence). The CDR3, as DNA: TGTGCCAGCAGTTTAAACCCCCTGGCGGGGGATGAGCAGTTCTTC. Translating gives CASSLNPLAGDEQFF.

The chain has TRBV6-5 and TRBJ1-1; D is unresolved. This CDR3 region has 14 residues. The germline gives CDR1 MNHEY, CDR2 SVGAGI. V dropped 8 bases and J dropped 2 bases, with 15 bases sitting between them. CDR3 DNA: TGTGCCAGCCGACAACAGAACACCAACACTGAAGCTTTCTTT. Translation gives CASRQQNTNTEAFF.

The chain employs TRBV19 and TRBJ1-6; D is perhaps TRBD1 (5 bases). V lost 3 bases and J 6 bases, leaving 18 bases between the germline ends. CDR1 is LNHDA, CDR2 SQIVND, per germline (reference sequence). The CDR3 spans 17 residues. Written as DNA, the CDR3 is TGTGCCAGTAGTATTTCTGGGGGGGATCGGCCTAATTCACCCCTCCACTTT. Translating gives CASSISGGDRPNSPLHF.

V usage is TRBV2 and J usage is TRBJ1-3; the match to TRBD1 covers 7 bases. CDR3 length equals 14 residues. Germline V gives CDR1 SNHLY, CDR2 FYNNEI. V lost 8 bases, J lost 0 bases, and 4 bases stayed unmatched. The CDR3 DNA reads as TGTGCCAGCGAGGACAGGTCCTCTGGAAACACCATATATTTT. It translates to CASEDRSSGNTIYF.

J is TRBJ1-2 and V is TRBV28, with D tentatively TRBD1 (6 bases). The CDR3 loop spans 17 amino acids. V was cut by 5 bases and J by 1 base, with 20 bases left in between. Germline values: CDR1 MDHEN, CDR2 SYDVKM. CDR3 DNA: TGTGCCAGCAGTCCTATAAGGTGGACAGAAATTAACTATGGCTACACCTTC. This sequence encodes CASSPIRWTEINYGYTF.

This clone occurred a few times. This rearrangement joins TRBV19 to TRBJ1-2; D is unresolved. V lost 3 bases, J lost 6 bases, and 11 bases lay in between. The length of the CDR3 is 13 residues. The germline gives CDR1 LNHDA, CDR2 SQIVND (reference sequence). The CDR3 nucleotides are TGTGCCAGTAGTATTCGGGGAGTCAATGGCTACACCTTC. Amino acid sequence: CASSIRGVNGYTF.

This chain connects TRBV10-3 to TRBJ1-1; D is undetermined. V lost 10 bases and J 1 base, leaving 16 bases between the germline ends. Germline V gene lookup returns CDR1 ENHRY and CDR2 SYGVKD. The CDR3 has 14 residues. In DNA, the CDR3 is TGTGCCACCTCACACGCCGACTGGAACACTGAAGCTTTCTTT. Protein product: CATSHADWNTEAFF.

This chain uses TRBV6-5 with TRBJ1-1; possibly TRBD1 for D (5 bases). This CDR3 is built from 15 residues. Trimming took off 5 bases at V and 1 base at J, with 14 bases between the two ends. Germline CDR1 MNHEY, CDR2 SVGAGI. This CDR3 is CASSLYGQTNTEAFF. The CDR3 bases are TGTGCCAGCAGTCTCTACGGACAAACGAACACTGAAGCTTTCTTT.

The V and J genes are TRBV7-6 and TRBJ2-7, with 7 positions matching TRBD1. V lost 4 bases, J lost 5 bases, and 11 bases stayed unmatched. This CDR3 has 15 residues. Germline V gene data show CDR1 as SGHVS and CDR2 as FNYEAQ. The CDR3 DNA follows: TGTGCCAGCAGCTCCCACTACAGGGGTCTCAACGAGCAGTACTTC. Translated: CASSSHYRGLNEQYF.

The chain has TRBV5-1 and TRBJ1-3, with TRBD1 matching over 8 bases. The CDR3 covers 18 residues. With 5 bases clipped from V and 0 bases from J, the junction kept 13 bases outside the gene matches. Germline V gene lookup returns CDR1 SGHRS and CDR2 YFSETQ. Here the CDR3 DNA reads TGCGCCAGCAGAGGTGGCTCCATTACAGGGGGCTCTGGAAACACCATATATTTT. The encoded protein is CASRGGSITGGSGNTIYF.

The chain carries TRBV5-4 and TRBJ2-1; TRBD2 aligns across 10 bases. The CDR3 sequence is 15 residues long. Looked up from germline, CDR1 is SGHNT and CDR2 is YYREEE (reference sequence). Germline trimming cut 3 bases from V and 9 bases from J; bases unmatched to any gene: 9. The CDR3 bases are TGTGCCAGCAGCTGGGCACTAGCGGGGTGGAGTGAGCAGTTCTTC. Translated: CASSWALAGWSEQFF.

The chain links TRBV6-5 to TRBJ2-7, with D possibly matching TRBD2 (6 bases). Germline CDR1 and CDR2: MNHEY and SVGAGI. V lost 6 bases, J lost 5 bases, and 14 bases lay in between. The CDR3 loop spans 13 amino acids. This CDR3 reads CASSPVREDEQYF. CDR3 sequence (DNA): TGTGCCAGCAGCCCTGTAAGGGAGGACGAGCAGTACTTC.

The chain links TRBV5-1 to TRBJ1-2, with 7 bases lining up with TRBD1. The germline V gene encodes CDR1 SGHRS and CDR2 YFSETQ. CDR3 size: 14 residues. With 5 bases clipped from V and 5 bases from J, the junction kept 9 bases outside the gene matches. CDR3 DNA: TGCGCCAGCAGGAGACAGGGACCTCCTTATGGCTACACCTTC. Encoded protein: CASRRQGPPYGYTF.

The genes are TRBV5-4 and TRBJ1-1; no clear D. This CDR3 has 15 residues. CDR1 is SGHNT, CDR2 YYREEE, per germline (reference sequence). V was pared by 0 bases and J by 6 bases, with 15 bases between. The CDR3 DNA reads TGTGCCAGCAGCTTGGGGATTCGAGGGATATCTGAAGCTTTCTTT. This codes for CASSLGIRGISEAFF.